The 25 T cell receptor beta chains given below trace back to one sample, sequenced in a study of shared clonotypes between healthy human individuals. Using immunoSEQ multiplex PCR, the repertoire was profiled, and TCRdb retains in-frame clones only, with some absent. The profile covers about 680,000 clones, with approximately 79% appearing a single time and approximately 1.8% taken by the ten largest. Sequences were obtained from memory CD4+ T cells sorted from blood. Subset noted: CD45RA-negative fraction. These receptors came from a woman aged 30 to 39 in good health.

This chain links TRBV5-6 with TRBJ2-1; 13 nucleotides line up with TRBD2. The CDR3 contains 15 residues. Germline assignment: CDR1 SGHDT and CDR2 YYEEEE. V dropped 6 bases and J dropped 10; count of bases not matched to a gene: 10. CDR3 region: CASTDSGTSGKEQFF. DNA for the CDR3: TGTGCCAGCACCGATTCCGGGACTAGCGGGAAGGAGCAGTTCTTC.

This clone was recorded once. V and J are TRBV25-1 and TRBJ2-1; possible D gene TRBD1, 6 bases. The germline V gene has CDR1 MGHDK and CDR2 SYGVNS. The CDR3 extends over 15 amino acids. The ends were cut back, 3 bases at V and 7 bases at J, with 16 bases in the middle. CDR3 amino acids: CASSDNRVGRNEQFF. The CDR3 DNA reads TGTGCCAGCAGTGACAACAGGGTAGGAAGGAATGAGCAGTTCTTC.

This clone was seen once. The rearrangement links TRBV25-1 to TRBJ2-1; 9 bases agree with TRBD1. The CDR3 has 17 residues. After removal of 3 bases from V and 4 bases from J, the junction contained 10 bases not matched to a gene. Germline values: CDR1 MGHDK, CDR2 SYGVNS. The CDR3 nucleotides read TGTGCCAGCAGTGACTCAGGGGGACAGGGACTTTACAATGAGCAGTTCTTC. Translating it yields CASSDSGGQGLYNEQFF.

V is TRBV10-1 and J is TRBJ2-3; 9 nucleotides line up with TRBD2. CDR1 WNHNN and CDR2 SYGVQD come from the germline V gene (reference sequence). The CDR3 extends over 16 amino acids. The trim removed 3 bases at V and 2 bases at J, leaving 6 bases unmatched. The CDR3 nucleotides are TGCGCCAGCAGTGATTCCCCTAGCGGGGACACAGATACGCAGTATTTT. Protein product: CASSDSPSGDTDTQYF.

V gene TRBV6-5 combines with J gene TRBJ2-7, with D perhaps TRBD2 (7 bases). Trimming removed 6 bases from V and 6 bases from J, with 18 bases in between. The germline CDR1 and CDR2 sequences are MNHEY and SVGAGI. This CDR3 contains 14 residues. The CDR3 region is CASRKQGLSSEQYF. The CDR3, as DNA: TGTGCCAGCAGAAAACAGGGACTAAGCTCCGAGCAGTACTTC.

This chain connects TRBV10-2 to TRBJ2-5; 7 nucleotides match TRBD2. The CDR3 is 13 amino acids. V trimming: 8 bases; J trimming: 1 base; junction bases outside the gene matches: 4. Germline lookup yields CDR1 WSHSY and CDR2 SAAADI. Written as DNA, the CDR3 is TGCGCCAGCGTGCGGGAGAGCCAAGAGACCCAGTACTTC. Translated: CASVRESQETQYF.

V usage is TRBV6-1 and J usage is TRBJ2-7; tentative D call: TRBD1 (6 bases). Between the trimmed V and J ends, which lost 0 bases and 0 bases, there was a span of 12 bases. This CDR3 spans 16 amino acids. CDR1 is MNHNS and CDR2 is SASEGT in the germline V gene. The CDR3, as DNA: TGTGCCAGCAGTGAAGCGGGAACAGGGAGCTCCTACGAGCAGTACTTC. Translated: CASSEAGTGSSYEQYF.

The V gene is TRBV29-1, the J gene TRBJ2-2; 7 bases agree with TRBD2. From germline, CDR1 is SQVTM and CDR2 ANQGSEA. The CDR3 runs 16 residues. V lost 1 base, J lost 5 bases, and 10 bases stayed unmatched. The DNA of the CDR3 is TGCAGCGTTGAAGCTCCCCCCGGCGGGAGAACCGGGGAGCTGTTTTTT. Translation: CSVEAPPGGRTGELFF.

The CDR3 spells CASSNRGGEQYF. CDR3 bases: TGTGCCAGCAGCAATCGGGGTGGCGAGCAGTACTTC. The chain carries TRBV21-1 and TRBJ2-7; whether TRBD2, the table's D call, matches the DNA was not checked. TRBV21-1 constitutes a pseudogene. The CDR3 totals 12 residues.

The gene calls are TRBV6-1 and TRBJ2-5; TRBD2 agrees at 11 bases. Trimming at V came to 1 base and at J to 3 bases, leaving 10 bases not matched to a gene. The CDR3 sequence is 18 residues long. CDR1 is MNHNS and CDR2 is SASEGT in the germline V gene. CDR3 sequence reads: CASSEVVAGGPGKETQYF. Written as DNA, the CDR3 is TGTGCCAGCAGTGAAGTGGTAGCGGGAGGGCCGGGGAAAGAGACCCAGTACTTC.

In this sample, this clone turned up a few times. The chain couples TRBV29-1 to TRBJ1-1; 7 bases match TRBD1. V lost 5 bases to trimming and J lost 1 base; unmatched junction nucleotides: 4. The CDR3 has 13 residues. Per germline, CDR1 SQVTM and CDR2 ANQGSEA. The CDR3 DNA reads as TGCAGCGTTACGACAGGGCCGAACACTGAAGCTTTCTTT. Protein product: CSVTTGPNTEAFF.

CDR3 bases: TGTGCCAGCAGCCAGACGCGACAGCGGGACTCCCAGTACTTC. Translated, it gives CASSQTRQRDSQYF. The V and J genes are TRBV7-2 and TRBJ2-5; TRBD2 matches 7 bases. The CDR3 runs 14 residues. V trimming: 5 bases; J trimming: 9 bases; junction bases outside the gene matches: 12. Germline V gives CDR1 SGHTA, CDR2 FQGNSA.

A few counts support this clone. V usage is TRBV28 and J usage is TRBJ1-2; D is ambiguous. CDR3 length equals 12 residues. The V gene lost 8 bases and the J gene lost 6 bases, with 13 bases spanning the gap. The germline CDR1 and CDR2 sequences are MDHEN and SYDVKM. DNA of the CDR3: TGTGCCAGCCGACCGGGCCTAAATGGCTACACCTTC. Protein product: CASRPGLNGYTF.

CDR3 amino acids: CASSSGAFITNQPQHF. The CDR3 DNA sequence: TGTGCCAGTAGTTCAGGGGCCTTTATTACTAATCAGCCCCAGCATTTT. The J gene is TRBJ1-5, the V gene TRBV19, with D maybe TRBD1 (6 bases). Trimming stripped 5 bases from V and 4 bases from J, with 18 bases between. Per germline, CDR1 LNHDA and CDR2 SQIVND (reference sequence). The CDR3 has 16 amino acids. Combining the CDR3 with reference TRBV19 and TRBJ1-5 gives the whole variable domain DGGITQSPKYLFRKEGQNVTLSCEQNLNHDAMYWYRQDPGQGLRLIYYSQIVNDFQKGDIAEGYSVSREKKESFPLTVTSAQKNPTAFYLCASSSGAFITNQPQHFGDGTRLSIL.

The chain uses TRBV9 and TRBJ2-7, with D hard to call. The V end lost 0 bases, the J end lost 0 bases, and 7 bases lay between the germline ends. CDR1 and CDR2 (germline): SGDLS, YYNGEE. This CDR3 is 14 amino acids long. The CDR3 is CASSVGPSSYEQYF. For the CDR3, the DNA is TGTGCCAGCAGCGTAGGTCCGAGCTCCTACGAGCAGTACTTC. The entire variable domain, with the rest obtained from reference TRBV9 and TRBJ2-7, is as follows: DSGVTQTPKHLITATGQRVTLRCSPRSGDLSVYWYQQSLDQGLQFLIQYYNGEERAKGNILERFSAQQFPDLHSELNLSSLELGDSALYFCASSVGPSSYEQYFGPGTRLTVT.

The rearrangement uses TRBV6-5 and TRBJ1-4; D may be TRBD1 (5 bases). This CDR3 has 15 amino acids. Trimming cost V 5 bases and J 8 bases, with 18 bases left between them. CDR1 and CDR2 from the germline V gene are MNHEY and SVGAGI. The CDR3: CASSRGALVIEKLFF. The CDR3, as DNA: TGTGCCAGCAGTCGCGGGGCCCTTGTTATAGAAAAACTGTTTTTT.

DNA for the CDR3: TGTGCCAGCAGCTTGGATTTCAGGGCGAACTACGAGCAGTACTTC. Encoded protein: CASSLDFRANYEQYF. The chain carries TRBV5-6 and TRBJ2-7, with D possibly matching TRBD1 (5 bases). CDR3 length equals 15 residues. The germline gives CDR1 SGHDT, CDR2 YYEEEE. Trimming cost V 0 bases and J 3 bases, with 13 bases left between them.

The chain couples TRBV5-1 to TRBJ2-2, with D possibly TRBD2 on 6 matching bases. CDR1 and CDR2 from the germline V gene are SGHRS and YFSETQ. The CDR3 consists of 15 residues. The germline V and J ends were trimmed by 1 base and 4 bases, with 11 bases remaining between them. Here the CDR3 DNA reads TGCGCCAGCAGCTTGACCGGGACTCCCACCGGGGAGCTGTTTTTT. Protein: CASSLTGTPTGELFF.

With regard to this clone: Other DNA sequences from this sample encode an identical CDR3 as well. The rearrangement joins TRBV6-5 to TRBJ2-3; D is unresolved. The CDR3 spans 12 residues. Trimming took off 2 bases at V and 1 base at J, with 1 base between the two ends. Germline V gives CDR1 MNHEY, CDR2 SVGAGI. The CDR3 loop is CASSYRTDTQYF. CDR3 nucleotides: TGTGCCAGCAGTTACCGCACAGATACGCAGTATTTT.

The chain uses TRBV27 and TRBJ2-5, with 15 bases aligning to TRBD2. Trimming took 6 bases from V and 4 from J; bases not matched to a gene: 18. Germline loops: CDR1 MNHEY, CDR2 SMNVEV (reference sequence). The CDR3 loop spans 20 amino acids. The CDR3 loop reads CASSLGLDPGLAGGRETQYF. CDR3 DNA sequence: TGTGCCAGCAGCTTAGGCCTAGACCCGGGACTAGCGGGAGGAAGAGAGACCCAGTACTTC.

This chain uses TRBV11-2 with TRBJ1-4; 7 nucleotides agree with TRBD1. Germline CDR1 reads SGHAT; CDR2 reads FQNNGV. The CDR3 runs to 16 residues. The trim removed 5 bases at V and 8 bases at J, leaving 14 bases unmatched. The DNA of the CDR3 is TGTGCCAGCAGCCAAGGACAGGCCCCATCTAGGGAAAAACTGTTTTTT. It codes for CASSQGQAPSREKLFF. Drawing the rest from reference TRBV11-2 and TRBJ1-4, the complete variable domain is EAGVAQSPRYKIIEKRQSVAFWCNPISGHATLYWYQQILGQGPKLLIQFQNNGVVDDSQLPKDRFSAERLKGVDSTLKIQPAKLEDSAVYLCASSQGQAPSREKLFFGSGTQLSVL.

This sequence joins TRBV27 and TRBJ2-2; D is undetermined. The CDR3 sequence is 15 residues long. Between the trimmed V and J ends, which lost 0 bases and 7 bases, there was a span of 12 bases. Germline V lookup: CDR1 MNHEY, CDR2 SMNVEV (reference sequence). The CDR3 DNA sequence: TGTGCCAGCAGTTTATCGGGTTATAATGGCGGGGAGCTGTTTTTT. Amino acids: CASSLSGYNGGELFF.

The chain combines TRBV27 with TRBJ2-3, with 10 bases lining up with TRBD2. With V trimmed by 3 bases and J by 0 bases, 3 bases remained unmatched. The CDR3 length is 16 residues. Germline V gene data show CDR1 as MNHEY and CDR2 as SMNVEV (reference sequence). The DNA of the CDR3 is TGTGCCAGCAGTTTCCGTAGCGGGAGGAGCACAGATACGCAGTATTTT. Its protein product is CASSFRSGRSTDTQYF.

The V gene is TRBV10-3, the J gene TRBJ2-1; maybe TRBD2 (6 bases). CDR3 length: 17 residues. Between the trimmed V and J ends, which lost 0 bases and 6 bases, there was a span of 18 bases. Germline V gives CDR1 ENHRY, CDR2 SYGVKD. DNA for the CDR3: TGTGCCATCAGTGAGTCGATTGGGTCTAGCGAGATCAATGAGCAGTTCTTC. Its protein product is CAISESIGSSEINEQFF.

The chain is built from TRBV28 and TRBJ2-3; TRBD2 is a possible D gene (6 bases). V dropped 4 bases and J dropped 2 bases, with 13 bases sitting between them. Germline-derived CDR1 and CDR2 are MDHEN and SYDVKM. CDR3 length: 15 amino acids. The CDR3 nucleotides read TGTGCCAGCAGTTCCGTGGGGGGAGTCACAGATACGCAGTATTTT. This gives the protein CASSSVGGVTDTQYF.